Listed here are 8 T cell receptor beta chains from one sample, sequenced in a study of CXCR3-negative and CXCR3-positive naive CD8 T cells (dated by TCRdb to about 2019). TCRdb records NextSeq 550 as the sequencer. The Human TCR Profiling Kit (MiLaboratory) was used to prepare UMI-labeled 5' RACE TRB cDNA libraries. Based on TCRdb reprocessing of the reads, there is one entry per CDR3 protein sequence, and DNA is missing. The table for this sample lists roughly 90,000 distinct CDR3 sequences. The ten largest clones add up to around 1.7% of the sample. The sample was naive CXCR3- CD8+ T cells from blood. The sample's cell subset or site label, in plain terms: CD45RO-CCR7+CD27+CD95- naive CD8+ T cells lacking CXCR3 (TNR3-). The receptors stem from a human donor in good health. Some clones in this sample may be carry-over from other donors' samples.

The CDR3 region is CASSPEGTGHGELFF. V and J are TRBV5-1 and TRBJ2-2; there is no DNA to check the TCRdb D call of TRBD1. The CDR3 contains 15 residues. CDR1 is SGHRS, CDR2 YFSETQ, per germline. Drawing the rest from reference TRBV5-1 and TRBJ2-2, the complete variable domain is KAGVTQTPRYLIKTRGQQVTLSCSPISGHRSVSWYQQTPGQGLQFLFEYFSETQRNKGNFPGRFSGRQFSNSRSEMNVSTLELGDSALYLCASSPEGTGHGELFFGEGSRLTVL.

CDR3 residues: CASSLIRDSLQAFF. The chain combines TRBV7-2 with TRBJ1-1; checking the TCRdb D call of TRBD1 is not possible without DNA. Germline V gene lookup returns CDR1 SGHTA and CDR2 FQGNSA. The CDR3 runs 14 residues. Full variable domain (missing parts from reference TRBV7-2 and TRBJ1-1): GAGVSQSPSNKVTEKGKDVELRCDPISGHTALYWYRQSLGQGLEFLIYFQGNSAPDKSGLPSDRFSAERTGGSVSTLTIQRTQQEDSAVYLCASSLIRDSLQAFFGQGTRLTVV.

V gene TRBV20-1 combines with J gene TRBJ2-1; TCRdb reports TRBD2, a call that lacks DNA to check it against. The CDR3 extends over 13 amino acids. Germline loops: CDR1 DFQATT, CDR2 SNEGSKA (reference sequence). This chain's CDR3 is CSAPGLASNEQFF.

The chain has TRBV29-1 and TRBJ1-4. CDR3 length: 12 amino acids. CDR1 is SQVTM and CDR2 is ANQGSEA in the germline V gene. This CDR3 is CSVGFGDEKLFF. The variable domain in full, completed from reference TRBV29-1 and TRBJ1-4, reads SAVISQKPSRDICQRGTSLTIQCQVDSQVTMMFWYRQQPGQSLTLIATANQGSEATYESGFVIDKFPISRPNLTFSTLTVSNMSPEDSSIYLCSVGFGDEKLFFGSGTQLSVL.

The chain is built from TRBV27 and TRBJ2-2; TCRdb's assignment of TRBD1 cannot be checked, as there is no DNA. CDR1 MNHEY and CDR2 SMNVEV come from the germline V gene (reference sequence). The CDR3 consists of 18 residues. CDR3: CASSAGTGGVMNTGELFF.

The chain is built from TRBV29-1 and TRBJ2-5; TCRdb's D call of TRBD2 is untestable without DNA. The CDR3 runs 13 residues. CDR1 SQVTM and CDR2 ANQGSEA come from the germline V gene. CDR3 residues: CSDVRGYQETQYF.

The J gene is TRBJ2-7, the V gene TRBV6-5; the TCRdb call, TRBD1, lacks DNA for checking. CDR1 is MNHEY and CDR2 is SVGAGI in the germline V gene. This CDR3 is 14 amino acids long. CDR3 sequence: CASSYFAGNYEQYF.

The CDR3 protein is CASRGERHYGYTF. The chain combines TRBV7-9 with TRBJ1-2; the TCRdb D gene call, TRBD1, has no DNA to confirm it. The germline CDR1 and CDR2 sequences are SEHNR and FQNEAQ (reference sequence). The CDR3 runs 13 residues. The full variable domain, in which reference TRBV7-9 and TRBJ1-2 provide the parts outside the CDR3, is DTGVSQNPRHKITKRGQNVTFRCDPISEHNRLYWYRQTLGQGPEFLTYFQNEAQLEKSRLLSDRFSAERPKGSFSTLEIQRTEQGDSAMYLCASRGERHYGYTFGSGTRLTVV.